This T cell receptor (beta chain) was obtained from a study of blood T cell repertoires in COVID-19. In the original workflow: Reference gene primer amplification yielded estimated nucleated cell counts. Using immunoSEQ multiplex PCR, the repertoire was profiled, and TCRdb retains in-frame clones only, with some absent. That table is the source of V, J and clone size, and D and trimming were worked out from the DNA. The table includes fewer than 150,000 clones, 85% to 90% detected once. CDR3 size: 13 residues. V shed 6 bases, J shed 6 bases, and the junction held 7 bases outside the gene matches. CDR1 and CDR2 from the germline V gene are SNHLY and FYNNEI. Followed over time, Seattle patients had been enrolled while infection was active.

This TCR was sampled from a woman aged 60-75 years with COVID-19, enrolled during active disease. The genes are TRBV2 and TRBJ1-2; TRBD1 matches at 7 bases. Sequencing was carried out using peripheral blood. Here the CDR3 reads CASRKGQTDGYTF. CDR3 bases: TGTGCCAGCAGGAAGGGACAGACGGATGGCTACACCTTC.